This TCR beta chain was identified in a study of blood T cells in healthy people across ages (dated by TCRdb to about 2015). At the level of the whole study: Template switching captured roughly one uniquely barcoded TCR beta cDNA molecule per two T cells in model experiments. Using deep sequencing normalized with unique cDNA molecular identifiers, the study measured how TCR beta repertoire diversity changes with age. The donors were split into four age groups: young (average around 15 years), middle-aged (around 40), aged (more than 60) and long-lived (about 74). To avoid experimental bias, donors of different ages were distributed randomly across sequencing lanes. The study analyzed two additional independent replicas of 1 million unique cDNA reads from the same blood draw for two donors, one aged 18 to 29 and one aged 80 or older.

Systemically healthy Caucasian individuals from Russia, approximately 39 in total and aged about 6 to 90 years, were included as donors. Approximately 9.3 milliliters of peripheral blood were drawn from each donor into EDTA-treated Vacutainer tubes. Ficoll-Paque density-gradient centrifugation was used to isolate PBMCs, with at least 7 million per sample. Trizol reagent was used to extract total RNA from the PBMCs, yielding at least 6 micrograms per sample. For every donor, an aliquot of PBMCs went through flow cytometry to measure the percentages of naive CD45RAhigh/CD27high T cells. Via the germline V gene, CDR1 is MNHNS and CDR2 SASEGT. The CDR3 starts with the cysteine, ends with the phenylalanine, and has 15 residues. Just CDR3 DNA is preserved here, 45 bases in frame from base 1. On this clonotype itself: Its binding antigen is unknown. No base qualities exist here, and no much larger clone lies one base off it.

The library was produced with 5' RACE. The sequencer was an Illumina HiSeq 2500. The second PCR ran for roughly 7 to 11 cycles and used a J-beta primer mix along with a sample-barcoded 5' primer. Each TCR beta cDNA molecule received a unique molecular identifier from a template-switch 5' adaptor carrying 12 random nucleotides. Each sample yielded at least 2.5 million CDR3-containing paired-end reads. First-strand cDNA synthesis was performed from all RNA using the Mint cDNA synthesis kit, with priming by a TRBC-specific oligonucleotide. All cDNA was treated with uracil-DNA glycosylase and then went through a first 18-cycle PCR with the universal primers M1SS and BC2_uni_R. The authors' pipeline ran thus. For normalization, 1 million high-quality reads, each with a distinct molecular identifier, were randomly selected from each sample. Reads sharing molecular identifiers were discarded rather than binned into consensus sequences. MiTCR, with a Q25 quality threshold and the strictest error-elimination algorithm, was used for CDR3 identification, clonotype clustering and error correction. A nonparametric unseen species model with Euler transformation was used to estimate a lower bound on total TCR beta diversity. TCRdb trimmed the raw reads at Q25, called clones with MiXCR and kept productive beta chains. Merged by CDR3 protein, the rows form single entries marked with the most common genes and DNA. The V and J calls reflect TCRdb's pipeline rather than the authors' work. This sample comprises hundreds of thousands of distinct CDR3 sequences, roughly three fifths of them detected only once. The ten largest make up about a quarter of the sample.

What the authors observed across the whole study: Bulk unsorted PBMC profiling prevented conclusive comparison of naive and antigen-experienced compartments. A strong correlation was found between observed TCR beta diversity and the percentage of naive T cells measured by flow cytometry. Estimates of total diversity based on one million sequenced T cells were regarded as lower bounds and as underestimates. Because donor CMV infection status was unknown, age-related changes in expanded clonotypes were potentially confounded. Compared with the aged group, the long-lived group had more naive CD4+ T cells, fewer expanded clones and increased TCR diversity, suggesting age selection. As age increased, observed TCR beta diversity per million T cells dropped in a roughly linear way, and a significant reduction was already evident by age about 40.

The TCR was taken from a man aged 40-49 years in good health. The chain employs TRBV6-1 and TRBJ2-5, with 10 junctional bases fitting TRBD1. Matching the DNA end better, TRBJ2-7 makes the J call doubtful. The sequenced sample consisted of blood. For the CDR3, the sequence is CASSEGGQGIYEQYF. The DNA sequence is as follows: TGTGCCAGCAGTGAAGGGGGACAGGGGATCTACGAGCAGTACTTC.